This entry lists 18 T cell receptor beta chains sequenced from one sample in a study of blood T cell repertoires in COVID-19. Data came from immunoSEQ multiplex PCR; TCRdb stores just in-frame clones and leaves some out. Among 310,000 or so clones listed, 85% to 90% were seen once. Sequencing used peripheral blood. The receptors were sampled from a woman aged 25 to 39 with COVID-19, enrolled during active disease.

The chain has TRBV9 and TRBJ1-5; weak D call: TRBD1 (6 bases). Germline V gene data show CDR1 as SGDLS and CDR2 as YYNGEE. This CDR3 is built from 15 residues. Trimming left V 5 bases short and J 4 bases short, with 16 bases between. The CDR3 coding sequence is TGTGCCAGCAGTAGGGGGATAACAGGAAATCAGCCCCAGCATTTT. This codes for CASSRGITGNQPQHF.

This rearrangement joins TRBV11-2 to TRBJ2-7; no reliable D call. V lost 3 bases to trimming and J lost 2 bases, with 5 bases between them. The germline V gene encodes CDR1 SGHAT and CDR2 FQNNGV. The CDR3 spans 12 residues. The CDR3 DNA follows: TGTGCCAGCAGCTTTATTGCCTACGAGCAGTACTTC. As protein: CASSFIAYEQYF. The complete variable domain, with remaining parts taken from reference TRBV11-2 and TRBJ2-7, reads EAGVAQSPRYKIIEKRQSVAFWCNPISGHATLYWYQQILGQGPKLLIQFQNNGVVDDSQLPKDRFSAERLKGVDSTLKIQPAKLEDSAVYLCASSFIAYEQYFGPGTRLTVT.

This clone occurred a few times. The chain links TRBV6-5 to TRBJ2-5; D might be TRBD2 (6 bases). The CDR3 has 14 residues. The V end was cut by 6 bases, the J end by 7 bases, with 18 bases between. Germline V gene sequence: CDR1 MNHEY, CDR2 SVGAGI. CDR3 loop: CASSVLARRGTQYF. CDR3 in DNA: TGTGCCAGCAGCGTACTAGCACGTAGGGGGACCCAGTACTTC.

In the case of this clone: The same CDR3 is also encoded by other DNA sequences in this sample. The V gene is TRBV11-2, the J gene TRBJ2-6; TRBD1 matches at 8 bases. The CDR3 has 16 amino acids. V shed 6 bases, J shed 0 bases, and the junction held 4 bases outside the gene matches. Per the germline V gene, CDR1 is SGHAT and CDR2 is FQNNGV. The CDR3 reads CASRDRANSGANVLTF. DNA of the CDR3: TGTGCCAGCAGGGACAGGGCGAACTCTGGGGCCAACGTCCTGACTTTC. Based on the CDR3 plus reference TRBV11-2 and TRBJ2-6, the full variable domain is EAGVAQSPRYKIIEKRQSVAFWCNPISGHATLYWYQQILGQGPKLLIQFQNNGVVDDSQLPKDRFSAERLKGVDSTLKIQPAKLEDSAVYLCASRDRANSGANVLTFGAGSRLTVL.

This clone was recorded once. Here the CDR3 reads CASSQEASGSYNEQFF. CDR3 nucleotides: TGCGCCAGCAGCCAAGAAGCTAGCGGGTCCTACAATGAGCAGTTCTTC. The rearrangement links TRBV4-1 to TRBJ2-1, with TRBD2 matching 8 bases. CDR3 length: 16 residues. Germline V gene lookup returns CDR1 MGHRA and CDR2 YSYEKL. J was trimmed by 1 base and V by 0 bases; bases with no gene match: 2.

This chain joins TRBV7-3 and TRBJ2-7; D may be TRBD1 (6 bases). From germline, CDR1 is SGHTA and CDR2 FQGTGA. V lost 5 bases and J 0 bases, leaving 8 bases between the germline ends. The CDR3 covers 13 residues. CDR3 loop: CASSPTGSYEQYF. For the CDR3, the DNA is TGTGCCAGCAGCCCGACAGGCTCCTACGAGCAGTACTTC.

This sequence joins TRBV7-6 and TRBJ2-7; 12 nucleotides align to TRBD1. The CDR3 length is 17 residues. CDR1 and CDR2 from the germline V gene are SGHVS and FNYEAQ. Trimming at V came to 1 base and at J to 0 bases, leaving 4 bases not matched to a gene. In DNA form, the CDR3 reads TGTGCCAGCAGCTTAGGGGACAGGGGGCCTCACTCCTACGAGCAGTACTTC. Amino acid sequence: CASSLGDRGPHSYEQYF.

The CDR3, as DNA: TGTGCCAGCAGTCTTAGGACAGCCTCTACCGGCGAGCAGTACTTC. Protein sequence: CASSLRTASTGEQYF. The chain employs TRBV2 and TRBJ2-7; D perhaps matches TRBD1 (6 bases). Germline V lookup: CDR1 SNHLY, CDR2 FYNNEI. Trimming removed 5 bases at V and 6 bases at J, with 20 bases between. The CDR3 has 15 residues.

This chain joins TRBV14 and TRBJ2-6; D possibly corresponds to TRBD2 (6 bases). V lost 4 bases and J 4 bases, leaving 8 bases between the germline ends. CDR1 and CDR2 from the germline V gene are SGHDN and FVKESK. The CDR3 runs to 14 residues. CDR3 nucleotides: TGTGCCAGCAGCCTAGGAGGGGGGGCCAACGTCCTGACTTTC. The encoded protein is CASSLGGGANVLTF.

The chain couples TRBV29-1 to TRBJ2-6, with 9 nucleotides matching TRBD2. Germline V gene lookup returns CDR1 SQVTM and CDR2 ANQGSEA. V was pared by 5 bases and J by 8 bases, with 4 bases of the junction left unmatched. The CDR3 has 13 residues. The CDR3 bases are TGCAGCGTTAAGACTAGCGGTTCCAACGTCCTGACTTTC. This encodes CSVKTSGSNVLTF.

The chain recombines TRBV19 with TRBJ2-5, with a possible D match to TRBD1 (6 bases). V gave up 5 bases and J gave up 6 bases, with 13 bases separating them. CDR3 length: 13 residues. Looked up from germline, CDR1 is LNHDA and CDR2 is SQIVND (reference sequence). CDR3 coding DNA: TGTGCCAGTAGTGTACAGGGTAGTCAGACCCAGTACTTC. Encoded protein: CASSVQGSQTQYF.

The V and J genes are TRBV30 and TRBJ2-5; TRBD1 agrees at 7 bases. The CDR3 extends over 13 amino acids. V was pared by 2 bases and J by 4 bases, with 4 bases of the junction left unmatched. CDR1 and CDR2 (germline): GTSNPN, SVGIG (reference sequence). The CDR3 loop reads CAWSTGAGETQYF. The CDR3 bases are TGTGCCTGGAGTACAGGGGCCGGAGAGACCCAGTACTTC. The full variable domain, rest sourced from reference TRBV30 and TRBJ2-5, is SQTIHQWPATLVQPVGSPLSLECTVEGTSNPNLYWYRQAAGRGLQLLFYSVGIGQISSEVPQNLSASRPQDRQFILSSKKLLLSDSGFYLCAWSTGAGETQYFGPGTRLLVL.

The chain uses TRBV7-2 and TRBJ1-1, with TRBD1 identical over 10 bases. CDR3 length: 14 residues. Germline V lookup: CDR1 SGHTA, CDR2 FQGNSA. The V segment lost 4 bases and the J segment 6 bases; nucleotides outside the gene matches: 5. CDR3 sequence reads: CASSSRQGAAEAFF. The CDR3 bases are TGTGCCAGCAGCTCACGACAGGGGGCCGCTGAAGCTTTCTTT.

This clone was counted a few times. V usage is TRBV12-5 and J usage is TRBJ2-7, with D possibly TRBD2 on 5 matching bases. The CDR3 is 15 amino acids. Germline V gene lookup returns CDR1 LGHNT and CDR2 FRNRAP. The V and J ends lost 4 bases and 4 bases respectively, with 17 bases between them. The CDR3 bases are TGTGCTAGTGGTTACAGACGGGAATGGGATTACGAGCAGTACTTC. This gives the protein CASGYRREWDYEQYF.

The chain combines TRBV7-2 with TRBJ2-7; the match to TRBD1 covers 9 bases. Germline assignment: CDR1 SGHTA and CDR2 FQGNSA. The trim removed 7 bases at V and 6 bases at J, leaving 7 bases unmatched. The length of the CDR3 is 13 residues. The CDR3 sequence is CASTRDRASEQYF. In nucleotides, the CDR3 is TGTGCCAGCACACGGGACAGGGCCAGCGAGCAGTACTTC. The complete variable domain, with remaining parts taken from reference TRBV7-2 and TRBJ2-7, reads GAGVSQSPSNKVTEKGKDVELRCDPISGHTALYWYRQSLGQGLEFLIYFQGNSAPDKSGLPSDRFSAERTGGSVSTLTIQRTQQEDSAVYLCASTRDRASEQYFGPGTRLTVT.

The V gene is TRBV21-1, the J gene TRBJ1-6; the table assigns TRBD1, which was not confirmed against the DNA. TRBV21-1 represents a pseudogene. The CDR3 contains 12 residues. In DNA, the CDR3 is TGTGTCAGGACAGGGAATAGATCACCCCTCCACTTT. It specifies CVRTGNRSPLHF.

This clone appeared a few times. The genes are TRBV25-1 and TRBJ1-2, with D possibly matching TRBD1 (5 bases). Germline V CDR1 and CDR2: MGHDK, SYGVNS. V was trimmed by 2 bases and J by 5 bases, leaving 12 bases between them. This CDR3 spans 14 amino acids. The CDR3 DNA reads as TGTGCCAGCAGTGAAGGGAGGGGTCAGTATGGCTACACCTTC. Its translation is CASSEGRGQYGYTF.

The chain uses TRBV2 and TRBJ1-4, with unresolved D. This CDR3 region has 13 residues. V was clipped by 8 bases and J by 7 bases, with 14 bases between them. Germline CDR1 reads SNHLY; CDR2 reads FYNNEI. The CDR3 reads CASGREKGEKLFF. The CDR3 DNA reads TGTGCCAGCGGCCGGGAGAAGGGTGAAAAACTGTTTTTT.